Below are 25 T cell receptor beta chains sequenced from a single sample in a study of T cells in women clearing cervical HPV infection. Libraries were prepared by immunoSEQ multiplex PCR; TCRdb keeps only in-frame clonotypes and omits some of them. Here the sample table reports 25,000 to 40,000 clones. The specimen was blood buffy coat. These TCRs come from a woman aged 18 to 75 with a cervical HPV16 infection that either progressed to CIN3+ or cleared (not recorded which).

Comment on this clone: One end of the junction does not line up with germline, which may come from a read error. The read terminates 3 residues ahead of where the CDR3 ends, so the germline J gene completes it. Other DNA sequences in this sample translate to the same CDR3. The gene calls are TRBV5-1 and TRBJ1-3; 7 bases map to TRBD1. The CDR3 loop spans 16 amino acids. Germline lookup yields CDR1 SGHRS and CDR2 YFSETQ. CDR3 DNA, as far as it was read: TGCGCCAGCAGCCTGACAGGGTTGGTAGCTGGAAACACG. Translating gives CASSLTGLVAGNT. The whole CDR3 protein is CASSLTGLVAGNTIYF.

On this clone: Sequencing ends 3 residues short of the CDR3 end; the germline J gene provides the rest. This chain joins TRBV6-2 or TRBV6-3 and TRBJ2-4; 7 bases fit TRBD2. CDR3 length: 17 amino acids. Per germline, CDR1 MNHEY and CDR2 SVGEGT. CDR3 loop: CASKRQWGGSADYGQYF. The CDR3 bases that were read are TGTGCCAGCAAACGGCAATGGGGGGGGAGCGCGGACTATGGT.

Partial CDR3 DNA: TGTGCCAGCACCTCGGACAGGGACAGTGGT. The encoded protein is CASTSDRDSG. The whole CDR3 is CASTSDRDSGQYF. V usage is TRBV11-2 and J usage is TRBJ2-4, with 8 bases identical to TRBD1. Sequencing ends 3 residues short of the CDR3 end; the germline J gene provides the rest. Germline values: CDR1 SGHAT, CDR2 FQNNGV. The CDR3 consists of 13 residues.

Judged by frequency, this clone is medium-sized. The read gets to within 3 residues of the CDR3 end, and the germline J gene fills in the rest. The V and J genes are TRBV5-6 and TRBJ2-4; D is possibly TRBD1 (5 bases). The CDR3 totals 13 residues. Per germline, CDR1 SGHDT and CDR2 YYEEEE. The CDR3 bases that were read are TGTGCCAGCAGCTTGGTAAAGGGGTCGGGT. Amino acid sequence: CASSLVKGSG. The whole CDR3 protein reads CASSLVKGSGQYF.

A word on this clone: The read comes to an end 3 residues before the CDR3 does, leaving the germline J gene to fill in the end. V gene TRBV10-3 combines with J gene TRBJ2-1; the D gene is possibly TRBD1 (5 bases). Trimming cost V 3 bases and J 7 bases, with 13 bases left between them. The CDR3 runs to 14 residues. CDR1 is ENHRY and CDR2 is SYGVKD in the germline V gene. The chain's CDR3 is CAISEKGSQNEQFF. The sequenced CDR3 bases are TGTGCCATCAGTGAAAAGGGGTCCCAAAATGAG.

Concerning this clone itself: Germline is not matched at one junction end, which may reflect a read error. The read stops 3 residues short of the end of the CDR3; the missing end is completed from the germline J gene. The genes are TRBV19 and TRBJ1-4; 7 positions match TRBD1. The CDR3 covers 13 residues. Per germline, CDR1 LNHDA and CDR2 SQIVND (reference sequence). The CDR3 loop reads CTSSHRGWEKLFF. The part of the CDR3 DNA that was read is TGTACCAGTAGTCACAGGGGTTGGGAAAAA.

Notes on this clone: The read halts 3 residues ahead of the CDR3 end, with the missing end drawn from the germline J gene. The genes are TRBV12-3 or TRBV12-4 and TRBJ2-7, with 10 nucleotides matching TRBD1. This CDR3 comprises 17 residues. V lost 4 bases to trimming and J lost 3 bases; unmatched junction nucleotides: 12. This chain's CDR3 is CASSSLGPGQGLYEQYF. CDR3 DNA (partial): TGTGCCAGCAGTTCCCTGGGTCCGGGACAGGGGCTCTACGAG.

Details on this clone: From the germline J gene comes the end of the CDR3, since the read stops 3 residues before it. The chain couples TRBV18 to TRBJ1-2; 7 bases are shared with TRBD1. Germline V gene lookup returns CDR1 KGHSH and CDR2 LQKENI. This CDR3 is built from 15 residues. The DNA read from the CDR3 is TGTGCCAGCTCAACAACAGGGGTTGGCTCCTACGAC. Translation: CASSTTGVGSYD. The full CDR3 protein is CASSTTGVGSYDYTF.

The DNA read from the CDR3 is TGTGCCAGCAGTCCGGGACAGGCAGCCGGCAATGAG. This codes for CASSPGQAAGNE. From start to end, the CDR3 is CASSPGQAAGNEQFF. This chain connects TRBV12-3 or TRBV12-4 to TRBJ2-1; 8 nucleotides agree with TRBD1. Coverage ceases 3 residues before the CDR3 finishes, and the germline J gene fills in the end. The CDR3 extends over 15 amino acids. The trim removed 5 bases at V and 6 bases at J, leaving 9 bases unmatched.

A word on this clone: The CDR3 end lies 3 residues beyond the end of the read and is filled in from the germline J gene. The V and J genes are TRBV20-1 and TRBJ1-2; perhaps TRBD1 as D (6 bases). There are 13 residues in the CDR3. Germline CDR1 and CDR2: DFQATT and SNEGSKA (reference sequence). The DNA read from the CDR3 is TGCAGTGCGGACCAAACAGGGCCGGGAGGC. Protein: CSADQTGPGG. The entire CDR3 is CSADQTGPGGYTF.

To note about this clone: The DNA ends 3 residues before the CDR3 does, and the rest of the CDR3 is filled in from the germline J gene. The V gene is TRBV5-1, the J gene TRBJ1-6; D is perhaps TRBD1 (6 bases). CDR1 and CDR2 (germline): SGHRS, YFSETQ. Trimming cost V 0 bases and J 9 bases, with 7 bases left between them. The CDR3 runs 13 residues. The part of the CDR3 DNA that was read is TGCGCCAGCAGCTTGGAGGGGGTTTCACCC. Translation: CASSLEGVSP. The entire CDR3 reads CASSLEGVSPLHF. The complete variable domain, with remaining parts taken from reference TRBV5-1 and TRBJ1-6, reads KAGVTQTPRYLIKTRGQQVTLSCSPISGHRSVSWYQQTPGQGLQFLFEYFSETQRNKGNFPGRFSGRQFSNSRSEMNVSTLELGDSALYLCASSLEGVSPLHFGNGTRLTVT.

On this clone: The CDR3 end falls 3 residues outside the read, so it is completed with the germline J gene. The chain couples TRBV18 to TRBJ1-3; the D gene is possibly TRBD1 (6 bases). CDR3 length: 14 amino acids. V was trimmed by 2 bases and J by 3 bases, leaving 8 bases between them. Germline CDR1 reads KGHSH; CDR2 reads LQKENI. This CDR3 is CASSPKQGGNTIYF. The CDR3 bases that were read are TGTGCCAGCTCACCAAAACAGGGTGGAAACACC.

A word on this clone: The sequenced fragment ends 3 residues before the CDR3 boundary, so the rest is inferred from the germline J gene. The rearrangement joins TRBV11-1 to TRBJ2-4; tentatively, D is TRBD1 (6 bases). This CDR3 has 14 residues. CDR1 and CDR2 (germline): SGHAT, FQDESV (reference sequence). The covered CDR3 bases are TGTGCCAGCAGCTTACGACAGGAGGAATACGGT. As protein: CASSLRQEEYG. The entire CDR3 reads CASSLRQEEYGQYF.

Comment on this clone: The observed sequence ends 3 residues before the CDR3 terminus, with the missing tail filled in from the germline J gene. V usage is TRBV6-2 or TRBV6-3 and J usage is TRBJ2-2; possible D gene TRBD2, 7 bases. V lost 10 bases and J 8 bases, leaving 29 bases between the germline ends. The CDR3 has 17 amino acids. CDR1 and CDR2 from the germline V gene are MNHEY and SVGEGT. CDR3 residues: CATNSAPGGGLSGELFF. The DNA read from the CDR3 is TGTGCCACCAATTCTGCTCCCGGCGGGGGCCTATCGGGGGAG.

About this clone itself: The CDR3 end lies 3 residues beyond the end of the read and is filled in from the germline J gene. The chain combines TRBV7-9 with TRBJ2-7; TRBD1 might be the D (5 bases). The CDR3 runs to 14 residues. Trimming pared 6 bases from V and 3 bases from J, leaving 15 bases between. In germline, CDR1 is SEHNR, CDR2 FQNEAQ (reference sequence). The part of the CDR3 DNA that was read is TGTGCCAGCAGTCCGAAGGACAAGATCTACGAG. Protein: CASSPKDKIYE. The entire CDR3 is CASSPKDKIYEQYF.

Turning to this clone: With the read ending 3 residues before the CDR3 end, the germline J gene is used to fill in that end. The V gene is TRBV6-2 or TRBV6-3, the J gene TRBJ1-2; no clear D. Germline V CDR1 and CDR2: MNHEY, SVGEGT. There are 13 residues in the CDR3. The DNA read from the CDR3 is TGTGCCAGCAGCGAACCCGGGGTACAAGGC. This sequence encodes CASSEPGVQG. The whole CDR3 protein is CASSEPGVQGYTF.

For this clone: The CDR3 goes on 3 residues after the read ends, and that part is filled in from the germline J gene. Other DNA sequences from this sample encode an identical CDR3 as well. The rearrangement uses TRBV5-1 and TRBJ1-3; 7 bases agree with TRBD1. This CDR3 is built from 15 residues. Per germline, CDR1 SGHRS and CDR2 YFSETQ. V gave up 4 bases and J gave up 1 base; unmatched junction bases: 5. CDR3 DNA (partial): TGCGCCAGCAGCCCTCAGGGGGGATCTGGAAACACC. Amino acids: CASSPQGGSGNT. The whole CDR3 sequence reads CASSPQGGSGNTIYF.

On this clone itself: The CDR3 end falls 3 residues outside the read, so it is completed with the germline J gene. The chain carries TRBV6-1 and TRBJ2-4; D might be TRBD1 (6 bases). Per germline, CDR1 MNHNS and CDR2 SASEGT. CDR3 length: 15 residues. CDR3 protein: CASSEAVRGGSGQYF. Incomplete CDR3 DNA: TGTGCCAGCAGTGAAGCAGTCAGGGGCGGCAGTGGT.

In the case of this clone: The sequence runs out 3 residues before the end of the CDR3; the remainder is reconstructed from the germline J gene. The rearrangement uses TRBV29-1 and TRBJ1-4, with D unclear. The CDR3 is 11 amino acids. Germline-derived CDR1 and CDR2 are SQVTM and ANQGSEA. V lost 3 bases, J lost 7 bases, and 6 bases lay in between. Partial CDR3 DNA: TGCAGCGTTGAGTCGGTTGAAAAA. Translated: CSVESVEK. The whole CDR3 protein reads CSVESVEKLFF.

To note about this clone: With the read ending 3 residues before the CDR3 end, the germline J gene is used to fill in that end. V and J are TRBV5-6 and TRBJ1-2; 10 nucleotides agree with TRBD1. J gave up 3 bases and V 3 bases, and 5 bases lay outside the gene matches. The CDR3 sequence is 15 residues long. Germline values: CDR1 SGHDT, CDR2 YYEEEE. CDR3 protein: CASSSFDRGHYGYTF. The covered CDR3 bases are TGTGCCAGCAGCTCCTTCGACAGGGGGCACTATGGC.

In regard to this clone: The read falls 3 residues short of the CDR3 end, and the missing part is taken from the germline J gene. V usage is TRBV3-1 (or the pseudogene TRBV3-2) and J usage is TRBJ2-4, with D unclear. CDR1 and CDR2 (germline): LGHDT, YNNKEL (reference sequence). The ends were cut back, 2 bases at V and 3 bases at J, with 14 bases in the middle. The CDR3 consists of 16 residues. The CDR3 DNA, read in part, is TGTGCCAGCAGCCAACGGTCACCCTGCGGCAAAAACATT. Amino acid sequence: CASSQRSPCGKNI. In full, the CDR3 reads CASSQRSPCGKNIQYF.

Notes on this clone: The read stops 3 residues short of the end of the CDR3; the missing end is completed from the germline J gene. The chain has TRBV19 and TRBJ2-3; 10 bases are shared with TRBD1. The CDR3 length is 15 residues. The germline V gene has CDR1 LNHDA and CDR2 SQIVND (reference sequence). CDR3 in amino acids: CASSIAGTGAIPQYF. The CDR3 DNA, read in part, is TGTGCCAGTAGTATAGCCGGGACAGGGGCCATCCCG. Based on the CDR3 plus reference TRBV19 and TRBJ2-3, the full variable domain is DGGITQSPKYLFRKEGQNVTLSCEQNLNHDAMYWYRQDPGQGLRLIYYSQIVNDFQKGDIAEGYSVSREKKESFPLTVTSAQKNPTAFYLCASSIAGTGAIPQYFGPGTRLTVL.

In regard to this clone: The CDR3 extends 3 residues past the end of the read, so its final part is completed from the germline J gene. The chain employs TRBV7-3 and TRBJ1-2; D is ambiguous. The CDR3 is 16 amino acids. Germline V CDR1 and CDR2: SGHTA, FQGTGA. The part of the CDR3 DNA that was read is TGTGCCAGCCCCAGGACTAGCGGGTTTTCCTACAATGAC. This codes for CASPRTSGFSYND. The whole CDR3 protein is CASPRTSGFSYNDYTF.

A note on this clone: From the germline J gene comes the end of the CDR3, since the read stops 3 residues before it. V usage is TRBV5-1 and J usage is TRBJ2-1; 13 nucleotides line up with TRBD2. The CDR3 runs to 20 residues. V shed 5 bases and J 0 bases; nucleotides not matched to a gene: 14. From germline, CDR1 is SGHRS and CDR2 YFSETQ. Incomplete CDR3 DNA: TGCGCCAGCAGTTCGGGTCCCGGGACTAGCGGGACGGTCTCCTACAATGAG. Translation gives CASSSGPGTSGTVSYNE. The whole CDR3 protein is CASSSGPGTSGTVSYNEQFF.

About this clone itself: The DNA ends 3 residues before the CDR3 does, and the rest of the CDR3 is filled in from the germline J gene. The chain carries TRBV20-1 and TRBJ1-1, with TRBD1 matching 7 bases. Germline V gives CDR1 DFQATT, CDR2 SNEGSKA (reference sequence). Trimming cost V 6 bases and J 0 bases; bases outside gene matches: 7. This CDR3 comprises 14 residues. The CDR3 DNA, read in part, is TGCAGTGCCAACAGGGACAGCTTGAACACTGAA. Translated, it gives CSANRDSLNTE. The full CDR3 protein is CSANRDSLNTEAFF.